This record concerns one T cell receptor beta chain sequence. Its antigen is still unknown. No base qualities exist here, and no much larger clone lies one base off it. TCRdb names Illumina HiSeq 2500 as the instrument used. Quantitative 5'-RACE with molecular barcodes was used to prepare TCR beta libraries. The original pipeline was this. A new computational method, built on a probabilistic model of VDJ rearrangement, was used to identify disease-linked TCR variants. TCRdb reprocessing: public reads trimmed at Q25 with fastp, clones called with MiXCR, in-frame beta chains kept. CDR3 protein sequences are deduplicated, and each keeps its most common genes and DNA. TCRdb's processing, not the study's, gives the V and J calls here. The sample profile shows about 400,000 distinct CDR3 sequences; approximately 20% of them were found once. Less than 20% of the sample belongs to the ten largest clones. This entry is derived from a study of CD8 T cells in ankylosing spondylitis (dated by TCRdb to the late 2010s). Study-level background: The study profiled T cell receptor beta repertoires in healthy donors and ankylosing spondylitis patients to find disease-linked TCR variants. The full study cohort was made up of approximately 24 ankylosing spondylitis patients and 108 healthy donors. Samples of peripheral blood were taken, and for ankylosing spondylitis patients, synovial fluid was collected as well. The investigation overall reported the following: Significant enrichment of the disease-linked clones was reported in matched synovial fluid samples from ankylosing spondylitis patients. Some motif variants had previously been reported in the synovial fluid and blood of reactive arthritis patients, which suggests shared mechanisms of disease initiation. A TCR beta motif made up of fewer than 10 highly homologous amino acid variants appeared to be characteristic of blood from ankylosing spondylitis patients. In peripheral blood, the disease-linked clones were found at relatively low frequencies and had a CD8+ phenotype.

The trim is 1 base for V and 0 bases for J, with a gap of 7 bases between the germline ends. The CDR3 runs 16 residues from the cysteine to the phenylalanine. The only DNA kept is the CDR3, 48 bases in frame from the first base. CDR1 is given as LGHNA and CDR2 as YNFKEQ, both from the germline V gene. The sequence joins TRBV4-2 to TRBJ2-6; the D gene assignment is ambiguous. The sequencing input was blood, either unsorted or a sorted T cell fraction (not recorded which). The TCR sequence derives from a male donor with ankylosing spondylitis. The base sequence is TGTGCCAGCAGCCAAGTGCGCACCTCTGGGGCCAACGTCCTGACTTTC. Protein translation: CASSQVRTSGANVLTF.